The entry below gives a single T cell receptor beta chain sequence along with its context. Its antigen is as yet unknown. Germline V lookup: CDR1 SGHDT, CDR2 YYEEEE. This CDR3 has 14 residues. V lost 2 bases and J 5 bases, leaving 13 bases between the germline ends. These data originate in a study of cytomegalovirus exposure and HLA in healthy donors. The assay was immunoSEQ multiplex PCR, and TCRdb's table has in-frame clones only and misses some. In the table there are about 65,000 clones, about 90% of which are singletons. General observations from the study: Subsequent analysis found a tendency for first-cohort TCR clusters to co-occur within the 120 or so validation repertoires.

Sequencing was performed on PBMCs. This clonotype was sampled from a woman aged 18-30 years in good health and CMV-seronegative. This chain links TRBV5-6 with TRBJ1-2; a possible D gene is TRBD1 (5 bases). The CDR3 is CASSFGGALYGYTF. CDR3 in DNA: TGTGCCAGCAGCTTCGGGGGAGCGTTGTATGGCTACACCTTC.